These T cell receptor beta chains were read from a single sample in a study of CD8 T cells in Susac syndrome. MiXCR was run by TCRdb on the immunoSEQ multiplex PCR reads, yielding one entry per CDR3 protein. The sample includes some 120,000 distinct CDR3 sequences, less than 95% of them seen just once. The specimen sequenced was CD8+ T cells from PBMCs. These receptors originate from a human donor in good health. Each CDR3 is given with its conserved first and last residue. D genes are given only for firm matches. Some rows mark clone size as missing; the rest say once, few, many or name a class of expanded clone.

>.|TRBJ2-5|TRBV20-1|.
CSASFRGIGEETQYF
TGCAGTGCTAGTTTCCGGGGGATCGGGGAAGAGACCCAGTACTTC
>.|TRBJ2-3|TRBV4-3|.
CASSQEQAAPTTNTQYF
TGCGCCAGCAGCCAAGAACAGGCAGCCCCTACTACGAATACGCAGTATTTT
>TRBD2|TRBJ2-1|TRBV5-1|.
CASSLEGLAGHNEQFF
TGCGCCAGCAGCTTGGAGGGACTAGCGGGTCACAATGAGCAGTTCTTC
>.|TRBJ2-5|TRBV28|.
CATSGQVGGETQYF
TGTGCCACCTCTGGACAGGTGGGGGGAGAGACCCAGTACTTC
>TRBD1|TRBJ1-5|TRBV20-1|.
CSAGTGIQPQHF
TGCAGTGCCGGGACAGGCATCCAGCCCCAGCATTTT
>.|TRBJ2-6|TRBV25-1|.
CASSEYAGSSGANVLTF
TGTGCCAGCAGTGAATATGCAGGTAGCTCTGGGGCCAACGTCCTGACTTTC
>.|TRBJ1-1|TRBV20-1|.
CSARNTGFAFF
TGCAGTGCTAGAAATACAGGGTTTGCTTTCTTT
>.|TRBJ2-7|TRBV5-1|.
CASSSTEVYEQYF
TGCGCCAGCAGCTCCACAGAGGTCTACGAGCAGTACTTC
>TRBD1|TRBJ1-2|TRBV12-3/TRBV12-4|.
CASSRQGKNYGYTF
TGTGCCAGCAGCCGACAGGGGAAGAACTATGGCTACACCTTC
>.|TRBJ1-2|TRBV7-2|.
CASSLAVGGAGGYTF
TGTGCCAGCAGCTTAGCGGTAGGGGGGGCTGGCGGCTACACCTTC
>.|TRBJ1-1|TRBV4-2|.
CASSPGPTEAFF
TGTGCCAGCAGCCCTGGACCGACTGAAGCTTTCTTT
>.|TRBJ2-7|TRBV27|once
CASSLSAGREQYF
TGTGCCAGCAGTTTATCGGCGGGACGCGAGCAGTACTTC
>TRBD2|TRBJ2-1|TRBV5-1|.
CASSLGGGAAYNEQFF
TGCGCCAGCAGCTTGGGCGGGGGGGCCGCCTACAATGAGCAGTTCTTC
>TRBD2|TRBJ2-3|TRBV7-9|.
CASSFTSGSEDTQYF
TGTGCCAGCAGCTTTACCAGCGGGAGTGAGGATACGCAGTATTTT
>TRBD1|TRBJ2-3|TRBV5-1|.
CASSLDGTGGTDTQYF
TGCGCCAGCAGCTTGGACGGGACAGGGGGTACAGATACGCAGTATTTT
>.|TRBJ2-7|TRBV2|once
CASSEVRGRVGEQYF
TGTGCCAGCAGTGAAGTTCGCGGCAGGGTCGGGGAGCAGTACTTC
>TRBD2|TRBJ2-1|TRBV4-3|.
CASSRTERELGEQFF
TGCGCCAGCAGCCGCACCGAGCGGGAGTTGGGTGAGCAGTTCTTC
>.|TRBJ1-2|TRBV14|.
CASSQDVGGYTF
TGTGCCAGCAGCCAAGATGTTGGTGGCTACACCTTC
>TRBD2|TRBJ2-3|TRBV11-3|.
CASSSGLAGADTQYF
TGTGCCAGCAGCTCGGGACTAGCGGGAGCAGATACGCAGTATTTT
>.|TRBJ2-5|TRBV27|.
CASGIDKIQETQYF
TGTGCCAGCGGAATCGACAAGATCCAAGAGACCCAGTACTTC
>TRBD1|TRBJ1-1|TRBV5-6|.
CASSPIWTGPNTEAFF
TGTGCCAGCAGCCCGATCTGGACAGGGCCGAACACTGAAGCTTTCTTT
>TRBD1|TRBJ2-2|TRBV7-9|.
CASSLGQGRNTGELFF
TGTGCCAGCAGCTTAGGACAGGGGAGGAACACCGGGGAGCTGTTTTTT
>TRBD1|TRBJ2-3|TRBV5-1|.
CASSPIEGGPGGTQYF
TGCGCCAGCAGCCCCATCGAAGGGGGCCCAGGGGGTACGCAGTATTTT
>.|TRBJ2-5|TRBV5-6|.
CASSLTGRETQYF
TGTGCCAGCAGCTTGACAGGGAGGGAGACCCAGTACTTC
>TRBD1|TRBJ1-5|TRBV5-1|.
CASSPDRGDQPQHF
TGCGCCAGCAGCCCCGACAGGGGAGATCAGCCCCAGCATTTT
>TRBD2|TRBJ2-1|TRBV3-1|.
CASSQDGLAGESTYNEQFF
TGTGCCAGCAGCCAAGACGGACTAGCGGGAGAGTCTACCTACAATGAGCAGTTCTTC
>.|TRBJ2-5|TRBV5-1|.
CASSLFGAVETQYF
TGCGCCAGCAGCTTGTTCGGGGCAGTAGAGACCCAGTACTTC
>TRBD1|TRBJ1-1|TRBV5-1|.
CASSTTGDRTEAFF
TGCGCCAGCAGCACGACAGGGGATCGGACTGAAGCTTTCTTT
>.|TRBJ2-1|TRBV10-2|.
CASRASLSSYNEQFF
TGCGCCAGCAGAGCTAGTTTGAGCTCCTACAATGAGCAGTTCTTC